The next 10 T cell receptor beta chains were all read from a single sample in a study of identical twins. One entry per CDR3 protein, called by TCRdb with MiXCR from the 5' RACE reads. Here the sample spans 210,000 or so distinct CDR3 sequences, 15% being singletons. These same records also appear under a second study, on T cells expressing NK-cell markers.

Sequenced sample: CD8+ T cells sorted from blood. Receptor source: a woman under 30 in good health.

This clonotype was observed a handful of times. J is TRBJ2-7 and V is TRBV11-2, with a weak D call TRBD2 (5 bases). V shed 5 bases and J shed 7 bases, with 15 bases lying between them. This CDR3 is built from 13 residues. The germline CDR1 and CDR2 sequences are SGHAT and FQNNGV. The CDR3 DNA is TGTGCCAGCAGCCCCCCGGGGATACGGGAGCAGTACTTC. Protein product: CASSPPGIREQYF.

This clonotype showed up just a few times. The chain uses TRBV7-9 and TRBJ1-5; no clear D gene. In germline, CDR1 is SEHNR, CDR2 FQNEAQ (reference sequence). V was pared by 5 bases and J by 2 bases, with 13 bases between. The CDR3 is made up of 15 amino acids. CDR3 nucleotides: TGTGCCAGCAGCCCCTCGGGAAGTGGCAATCAGCCCCAGCATTTT. It encodes CASSPSGSGNQPQHF.

In this sample, this clonotype turned up a few times. This chain joins TRBV7-2 and TRBJ2-7, with a tentative D call TRBD1 (5 bases). The length of the CDR3 is 13 residues. Trimming shortened V by 0 bases and J by 7 bases, and 10 bases separated the two germline ends. Germline values: CDR1 SGHTA, CDR2 FQGNSA. The CDR3, as DNA: TGTGCCAGCAGCTTAGCTCGGGCAGGGGAGCAGTACTTC. It translates to CASSLARAGEQYF.

This clonotype was observed a handful of times. This chain links TRBV27 with TRBJ2-7; the D gene is possibly TRBD2 (5 bases). Trimming removed 4 bases at V and 5 bases at J, with 9 bases between. The germline gives CDR1 MNHEY, CDR2 SMNVEV (reference sequence). This CDR3 is 12 amino acids long. CDR3 amino acids: CASSSGDNEQYF. The CDR3 DNA follows: TGTGCCAGCAGTTCCGGGGATAACGAGCAGTACTTC.

A few counts support this clonotype. The chain joins TRBV11-2 to TRBJ2-1; TRBD2 matches 7 bases. The CDR3 covers 18 residues. Per the germline V gene, CDR1 is SGHAT and CDR2 is FQNNGV. The junction had 10 bases not matched to a gene; V was cut back by 0 bases and J by 2 bases. CDR3 residues: CASSLDFDGRRPYNEQFF. Here the CDR3 DNA reads TGTGCCAGCAGCTTAGACTTCGACGGGAGGCGACCCTACAATGAGCAGTTCTTC.

This clonotype was seen a handful of times. This sequence joins TRBV7-8 and TRBJ1-2, with 7 bases identical to TRBD1. In germline, CDR1 is SGHVS, CDR2 FQNEAQ. The trim removed 5 bases at V and 2 bases at J, leaving 5 bases unmatched. This CDR3 is 14 amino acids long. CDR3 region: CASSGRTGNYGYTF. The CDR3 DNA reads as TGTGCCAGCAGCGGCCGGACAGGAAACTATGGCTACACCTTC.

The rearrangement joins TRBV24-1 to TRBJ2-3; 16 bases agree with TRBD2. Germline values: CDR1 KGHDR, CDR2 SFDVKD. The trim removed 0 bases at V and 4 bases at J, leaving 9 bases unmatched. There are 20 residues in the CDR3. This CDR3 is CATSDLNGTSGGARPDTQYF. The CDR3, as DNA: TGTGCCACCAGTGATTTGAATGGGACTAGCGGGGGGGCAAGGCCAGATACGCAGTATTTT.

This clonotype has a handful of counts. This chain links TRBV3-1 with TRBJ2-1; 8 positions match TRBD2. Germline assignment: CDR1 LGHDT and CDR2 YNNKEL (reference sequence). The CDR3 is made up of 15 amino acids. Unmatched junction bases numbered 3, after V lost 1 base and J lost 4 bases. The CDR3 DNA follows: TGTGCCAGCAGCCAAGTACTAGCGGCTTACAATGAGCAGTTCTTC. Its protein product is CASSQVLAAYNEQFF.

This clonotype occurred a few times. J is TRBJ2-7 and V is TRBV9, with 7 bases that match TRBD1. Looked up from germline, CDR1 is SGDLS and CDR2 is YYNGEE. V gave up 3 bases and J gave up 3 bases; unmatched junction bases: 6. CDR3 length equals 14 residues. The CDR3 reads CASSARDSDYEQYF. DNA for the CDR3: TGTGCCAGCAGCGCCCGGGACAGCGACTACGAGCAGTACTTC.

The V and J genes are TRBV29-1 and TRBJ2-1, with D possibly matching TRBD2 (6 bases). The CDR3 covers 15 residues. Germline V CDR1 and CDR2: SQVTM, ANQGSEA. V was clipped by 5 bases and J by 2 bases, with 16 bases between them. The CDR3 DNA reads as TGCAGCGTTCTTTTACTAACGGGAGCCTACAATGAGCAGTTCTTC. It codes for CSVLLLTGAYNEQFF.